Sequencing of this TCR beta chain was carried out in a study of blood T cell repertoires in COVID-19. Across the study: Donors in the United States, Italy and Spain gave samples during acute or convalescent COVID-19.

In the authors' workflow: Estimated nucleated cell counts came from reference gene primer amplification. TCRdb's table, derived via immunoSEQ multiplex PCR, lists solely in-frame clones and lacks some. That table furnishes V, J and clone size, whereas the DNA furnished D and trimming. Found here are about 230,000 clones, more than 65% of them singletons; the top ten hold 2% to 2.5%. Germline lookup yields CDR1 KGHDR and CDR2 SFDVKD. V was clipped by 5 bases and J by 8 bases; unmatched bases: 10. This CDR3 has 16 amino acids. This receptor was obtained from a man aged 40-49 years who had recovered from COVID-19. This chain uses TRBV24-1 with TRBJ2-1; 11 bases are shared with TRBD2. The sample consisted of peripheral blood. Here the CDR3 reads CATSALGLAGMDEQFF. CDR3 DNA sequence: TGTGCCACCAGTGCCCTCGGACTAGCGGGTATGGATGAGCAGTTCTTC.